This T cell receptor (beta chain) was profiled in a study of CD8+CD57+ T cells in acquired aplastic anemia. Overall study: Quantities of DNA derived from sorted CD4+ and CD8+ cells averaged approximately 3 ug.

The template for TCR beta VDJ and CDR3 sequence profiling was genomic DNA. In TCRdb, the reads were re-called with MiXCR into one record per CDR3 protein. The sample lists hundreds of thousands of distinct CDR3 sequences, 56% occurring once. CD8+CD57+ cell expansion, shown by flow cytometry, had occurred in the patients selected for sequencing. Every one of the patients had aplastic anemia (severe, acquired). From germline, CDR1 is SGHDN and CDR2 FVKESK. This CDR3 region has 14 residues. Trimming left V 6 bases short and J 2 bases short, with 14 bases between. Sequenced sample: sorted CD4+, CD8+, or CD8+CD57+ T cells (not recorded which) from PBMCs. The source of this sequence is a human donor with aplastic anemia. The chain is built from TRBV14 and TRBJ2-7, with a possible D match to TRBD2 (5 bases). CDR3 sequence reads: CASSLGSGAYEQYF. In DNA, the CDR3 is TGTGCCAGCAGTCTTGGGAGTGGAGCCTACGAGCAGTACTTC.